This TCR beta chain stems from a study of T cells in Graves' hyperthyroidism and ophthalmopathy. For the diagnoses, clinical symptoms, serum thyroxine and TRAb, thyroid ultrasound and orbital computed tomography were used. RNA transcripts served as the template for amplifying TCR beta CDR3 regions. A first-round RT-PCR of the TCR CDR3 used the HTBI primer set. One entry per CDR3 protein, called by TCRdb with MiXCR from the multiplex PCR reads. The data contain 660,000 or so distinct CDR3 sequences, nearly 45% of them seen just once; the ten biggest clones take up 6.5% to 9%. As regards this clonotype: Its antigen remains unknown.

Study outcomes and limitations: Stable hyperthyroidism was told apart from ophthalmopathy by a model built on 13 V-J features.

Germline V gene sequence: CDR1 MGHRA, CDR2 YSYEKL. The CDR3 consists of 15 residues. V gave up 3 bases and J gave up 7 bases; unmatched junction bases: 10. This sequence originates from an adult man with Graves' disease, either hyperthyroidism or ophthalmopathy (not recorded which). The rearrangement joins TRBV4-1 to TRBJ2-7, with 9 positions matching TRBD1. The source material was peripheral blood or thyroid tissue (not recorded which). CDR3 region: CASSQIPTGGGEQYF. CDR3 nucleotides: TGCGCCAGCAGCCAGATACCGACAGGGGGAGGTGAGCAGTACTTC.